This T cell receptor (beta chain) was sequenced during a study of T cells in Graves' hyperthyroidism and ophthalmopathy. Study outcomes and limitations: Among thyroid clonotypes expanded above 0.001, most also appeared in blood.

The source material, RNA transcripts, was used to amplify TCR beta CDR3 regions. First-round RT-PCR of the TCR CDR3 relied on the HTBI primer set. In TCRdb, the multiplex PCR reads were re-called with MiXCR into one record per CDR3 protein. The sample includes under 350,000 distinct CDR3 sequences, about 18% of them seen just once. This clonotype has only a few counts. Its antigen is undetermined. This CDR3 is 13 amino acids long. Germline CDR1 PRHDT, CDR2 FYEKMQ (reference sequence). Trimming cost V 2 bases and J 0 bases, with 4 bases left between them. What was sequenced was blood. This TCR came from a woman aged 45-60 years with Graves' hyperthyroidism. The chain couples TRBV13 to TRBJ1-2, with D hard to call. The CDR3 nucleotides read TGTGCCAGCAGCTTACGTACTAACTATGGCTACACCTTC. Encoded protein: CASSLRTNYGYTF.